This T cell receptor (beta chain) was sequenced in a study of post-analysis software for immune sequencing data. Study in general: Included among the disease courses, which were recorded for the cohort, were relapsing-remitting, secondary progressive and progressive-relapsing multiple sclerosis.

Presence of unique molecular identifiers characterized the TCR beta cDNA libraries. The yield from roughly 1 to 10 million T cells was 500,000 or so cDNA molecules in total. MiXCR was run by TCRdb on the PCR reads, yielding one entry per CDR3 protein. The table shows some 690,000 distinct CDR3 sequences, with roughly 30% occurring only once. Findings of the study overall: Versus controls, multiple sclerosis patients showed significantly lower diversity (normalized Chao1). F-measure co-clustering was strong for batch-matched samples.

A remark on this clonotype: Its antigen remains unidentified.

Sequencing input: blood. The clonotype originates from a girl aged 10 to 17 with multiple sclerosis.

DNA of the CDR3: TGCGCCAGCAGCCAAGATCGGACAGGCAATCAGCCCCAGCATTTT. As protein: CASSQDRTGNQPQHF. The chain employs TRBV4-3 and TRBJ1-5; weak D call: TRBD1 (6 bases). Germline-derived CDR1 and CDR2 are LGHNA and YSLEER. V was cut by 0 bases and J by 2 bases, with 8 bases left in between. The CDR3 covers 15 residues.